Listed here are 28 T cell receptor beta chains from one sample, sequenced in a study of cytomegalovirus exposure and HLA in healthy donors. PCR primers comprised 60 Vbeta and 13 Jbeta primers. Repertoires were generated with immunoSEQ multiplex PCR, while TCRdb's copy carries only in-frame clones and drops some. The table lists about 120,000 clones, more than 60% of them singletons. The sample taken for sequencing was PBMCs. Source of these receptors: a man younger than 40 in good health and CMV-seronegative.

The V call is TRBV7-3, the J call TRBJ2-1; TRBD2 aligns across 8 bases. The CDR3 is made up of 12 amino acids. CDR1 SGHTA and CDR2 FQGTGA come from the germline V gene. The ends lost 3 bases at V and 9 bases at J; junction bases unmatched: 1. CDR3 sequence (DNA): TGTGCCAGCAGCTTTACTAGCGGTGAGCAGTTCTTC. Its translation: CASSFTSGEQFF.

The genes are TRBV9 and TRBJ2-1; 9 bases fit TRBD2. CDR3 length: 14 amino acids. The ends lost 3 bases at V and 8 bases at J; junction bases unmatched: 6. Germline V gives CDR1 SGDLS, CDR2 YYNGEE. In DNA, the CDR3 is TGTGCCAGCAGCGGGGCGGGGGGGAGCGATGAGCAGTTCTTC. Encoded protein: CASSGAGGSDEQFF.

The genes are TRBV18 and TRBJ1-5, with 9 nucleotides matching TRBD1. From germline, CDR1 is KGHSH and CDR2 LQKENI. V lost 2 bases and J lost 0; bases outside the gene matches: 2. This CDR3 region has 16 residues. CDR3 nucleotides: TGTGCCAGCTCACCAACAGGGGGCTCTAGCAATCAGCCCCAGCATTTT. It specifies CASSPTGGSSNQPQHF.

The gene calls are TRBV29-1 and TRBJ1-2; maybe TRBD1 (6 bases). This CDR3 contains 16 residues. Germline V gives CDR1 SQVTM, CDR2 ANQGSEA. Trimming removed 1 base from V and 8 bases from J, with 23 bases in between. The CDR3 protein is CSVEAPKGVRGIGYTF. The DNA for the CDR3 is TGCAGCGTTGAAGCTCCTAAGGGGGTCAGGGGTATCGGCTACACCTTC.

The chain joins TRBV5-1 to TRBJ2-7; D is unresolved. Germline V gene lookup returns CDR1 SGHRS and CDR2 YFSETQ. V was cut by 4 bases and J by 5 bases, with 16 bases left in between. The CDR3 spans 14 residues. The CDR3 coding sequence is TGCGCCAGCAGCCCTACGGTGGGCTACGACGAGCAGTACTTC. This encodes CASSPTVGYDEQYF.

The rearrangement uses TRBV9 and TRBJ2-2, with 8 positions matching TRBD2. The V gene's germline CDR1 is SGDLS and CDR2 YYNGEE. V trimming: 4 bases; J trimming: 1 base; junction bases outside the gene matches: 3. The CDR3 length is 15 residues. CDR3 DNA sequence: TGTGCCAGCAGCATCAGCGGGGGGAACACCGGGGAGCTGTTTTTT. This translates into CASSISGGNTGELFF.

This chain uses TRBV9 with TRBJ1-3, with 9 bases that match TRBD1. This CDR3 spans 15 amino acids. After removal of 2 bases from V and 2 bases from J, the junction contained 2 bases not matched to a gene. Looked up from germline, CDR1 is SGDLS and CDR2 is YYNGEE. Here the CDR3 reads CASSVGQGPGNTIYF. The CDR3, as DNA: TGTGCCAGCAGCGTGGGACAGGGACCTGGAAACACCATATATTTT.

This sequence joins TRBV9 and TRBJ2-2; 8 nucleotides agree with TRBD1. Germline CDR1 and CDR2: SGDLS and YYNGEE. The ends lost 0 bases at V and 2 bases at J; junction bases unmatched: 6. CDR3 length equals 17 residues. CDR3 residues: CASSVAGRGLNTGELFF. The CDR3 DNA is TGTGCCAGCAGCGTAGCCGGCAGGGGGCTCAACACCGGGGAGCTGTTTTTT.

CDR3 sequence reads: CASSLFPPGQGNTGELFF. For the CDR3, the DNA is TGTGCCAGCAGCCTTTTCCCTCCGGGACAGGGAAACACCGGGGAGCTGTTTTTT. V usage is TRBV7-9 and J usage is TRBJ2-2, with 9 nucleotides matching TRBD1. The germline CDR1 and CDR2 sequences are SEHNR and FQNEAQ (reference sequence). V was clipped by 5 bases and J by 2 bases; unmatched bases: 12. The CDR3 is made up of 18 amino acids.

The V call is TRBV27, the J call TRBJ2-7; the match to TRBD2 covers 8 bases. V was pared by 5 bases and J by 4 bases, with 4 bases of the junction left unmatched. The CDR3 length is 13 residues. Germline V CDR1 and CDR2: MNHEY, SMNVEV (reference sequence). The CDR3 nucleotides are TGTGCCAGCAGTCACGGGACTAGGTACGAGCAGTACTTC. Its translation is CASSHGTRYEQYF.

The J gene is TRBJ2-4, the V gene TRBV5-1, with D unclear. The CDR3 spans 13 residues. The germline V gene encodes CDR1 SGHRS and CDR2 YFSETQ. Trimming left V 3 bases short and J 6 bases short, with 10 bases between. The CDR3 nucleotides are TGCGCCAGCAGCTCCCGGGTCTTAAACATTCAGTACTTC. This sequence encodes CASSSRVLNIQYF.

The sample holds a few counts of this clone. The V gene is TRBV5-1, the J gene TRBJ2-2; TRBD2 is a possible D gene (6 bases). CDR3 length: 14 amino acids. Trimming left V 7 bases short and J 1 base short, with 11 bases between. Per germline, CDR1 SGHRS and CDR2 YFSETQ. The CDR3 nucleotides are TGCGCCAGCGAGAGGGGACTGAACACCGGGGAGCTGTTTTTT. Its translation: CASERGLNTGELFF.

This clone appeared once. The V call is TRBV6-5, the J call TRBJ2-1; 12 bases fit TRBD2. The ends lost 9 bases at V and 6 bases at J; junction bases unmatched: 6. The CDR3 consists of 14 residues. Germline V gene data show CDR1 as MNHEY and CDR2 as SVGAGI. The CDR3 here is CASQTSGRLNEQFF. CDR3 DNA sequence: TGTGCCAGTCAAACTAGCGGGAGGCTCAATGAGCAGTTCTTC.

For the CDR3, the DNA is TGTGCCAGCTCACTTCCTAATACGCAGCCCCAGCATTTT. This translates into CASSLPNTQPQHF. The chain carries TRBV18 and TRBJ1-5; D ambiguous. Germline V CDR1 and CDR2: KGHSH, LQKENI. The CDR3 covers 13 residues. V was trimmed by 4 bases and J by 7 bases, leaving 11 bases between them.

This chain links TRBV4-3 with TRBJ1-2, with TRBD1 matching over 12 bases. V was pared by 4 bases and J by 7 bases, with 7 bases of the junction left unmatched. Germline V gene lookup returns CDR1 LGHNA and CDR2 YSLEER. CDR3 length equals 15 residues. The CDR3 region has the DNA TGCGCCAGCAGCCCCGGGACAGGGGGCCCGGGTGGCTACACCTTC. Protein: CASSPGTGGPGGYTF.

The chain joins TRBV5-6 to TRBJ2-7; 13 bases are a match to TRBD2. CDR3 length: 17 amino acids. CDR1 is SGHDT, CDR2 YYEEEE, per germline. The ends lost 3 bases at V and 6 bases at J; junction bases unmatched: 12. The CDR3 spells CASSWGLAGPLPSEQYF. The CDR3 region has the DNA TGTGCCAGCAGCTGGGGACTAGCGGGACCCTTGCCTAGCGAGCAGTACTTC.

The sample holds one count of this clone. The chain recombines TRBV19 with TRBJ1-5; TRBD1 is a possible D gene (5 bases). The CDR3 runs to 17 residues. V lost 5 bases to trimming and J lost 3 bases, with 20 bases between them. The germline V gene encodes CDR1 LNHDA and CDR2 SQIVND (reference sequence). CDR3 DNA: TGTGCCAGTAGTTTCATCCTCGGGGGAGTAATCAATCAGCCCCAGCATTTT. Protein: CASSFILGGVINQPQHF. Combining the CDR3 with reference TRBV19 and TRBJ1-5 gives the whole variable domain DGGITQSPKYLFRKEGQNVTLSCEQNLNHDAMYWYRQDPGQGLRLIYYSQIVNDFQKGDIAEGYSVSREKKESFPLTVTSAQKNPTAFYLCASSFILGGVINQPQHFGDGTRLSIL.

The V gene is TRBV27, the J gene TRBJ1-1, with D possibly matching TRBD1 (5 bases). Trimming removed 7 bases from V and 0 bases from J, with 12 bases in between. In germline, CDR1 is MNHEY, CDR2 SMNVEV (reference sequence). The CDR3 runs 14 residues. CDR3 in DNA: TGTGCCAGCATCCCCTGGGGCATGAACACTGAAGCTTTCTTT. Translation: CASIPWGMNTEAFF.

J is TRBJ2-1 and V is TRBV25-1; D perhaps matches TRBD2 (5 bases). This CDR3 is 16 amino acids long. Germline values: CDR1 MGHDK, CDR2 SYGVNS. V was shortened by 6 bases and J by 6 bases, with 21 bases between the two germline ends. The CDR3 region is CASRPHITSSGNEQFF. DNA of the CDR3: TGTGCCAGCAGACCTCATATTACTAGTTCCGGCAATGAGCAGTTCTTC.

V is TRBV11-3 and J is TRBJ1-1; 7 bases fit TRBD1. CDR1 and CDR2 (germline): SGHNT, YENEEA. This CDR3 region has 13 residues. The V segment lost 2 bases and the J segment 4 bases; nucleotides outside the gene matches: 1. The CDR3, as DNA: TGTGCCAGCAGCTTACGACAGGGCACTGAAGCTTTCTTT. This codes for CASSLRQGTEAFF.

V is TRBV6-5 and J is TRBJ2-5; weak D call: TRBD1 (5 bases). Germline V lookup: CDR1 MNHEY, CDR2 SVGAGI. This CDR3 is 13 amino acids long. V lost 2 bases to trimming and J lost 10 bases, with 14 bases between them. The CDR3 nucleotides are TGTGCCAGCAGTTACCCTGGGGCGGCAAGCCAGTACTTC. Translated: CASSYPGAASQYF.

V and J are TRBV15 and TRBJ1-2, with TRBD1 matching over 7 bases. The CDR3 is 15 amino acids. Germline lookup yields CDR1 LNHNV and CDR2 YYDKDF (reference sequence). V gave up 7 bases and J gave up 1 base; unmatched junction bases: 9. The CDR3 region has the DNA TGTGCCACCACGACCTGGGACAGCAATAACTATGGCTACACCTTC. As protein: CATTTWDSNNYGYTF.

The chain combines TRBV10-3 with TRBJ2-7; 10 bases agree with TRBD1. This CDR3 spans 14 amino acids. J was trimmed by 2 bases and V by 6 bases; bases with no gene match: 4. Germline values: CDR1 ENHRY, CDR2 SYGVKD. The CDR3 reads CAISPGQGAYEQYF. The CDR3 DNA reads TGTGCCATCAGCCCAGGACAGGGGGCCTACGAGCAGTACTTC.

This chain uses TRBV6-5 with TRBJ2-7; a weak D match, TRBD2 (6 bases). V lost 3 bases and J lost 2, with 17 bases in between. Germline values: CDR1 MNHEY, CDR2 SVGAGI. The CDR3 runs to 16 residues. CDR3 DNA sequence: TGTGCCAGCAGTTATCCGACTCGTAGCGGAACCTACGAGCAGTACTTC. Translation gives CASSYPTRSGTYEQYF.

This chain joins TRBV27 and TRBJ1-5, with a weak D call TRBD1 (5 bases). Germline loops: CDR1 MNHEY, CDR2 SMNVEV (reference sequence). This CDR3 spans 14 amino acids. The V and J ends lost 5 bases and 0 bases respectively, with 8 bases between them. In DNA, the CDR3 is TGTGCCAGCAGTCCACAGGTTAGCAATCAGCCCCAGCATTTT. Translated: CASSPQVSNQPQHF.

The rearrangement links TRBV5-8 to TRBJ2-7, with D perhaps TRBD1 (5 bases). Germline CDR1 is SGHTS and CDR2 is YDEGEE. The length of the CDR3 is 14 residues. With 4 bases removed from V and 4 bases from J, the gap between germline ends came to 15 bases. CDR3 coding DNA: TGTGCCAGCAGCCTTAGACAGCTTCAGTACGAGCAGTACTTC. Its protein product is CASSLRQLQYEQYF.

The rearrangement joins TRBV7-9 to TRBJ1-4; 8 nucleotides agree with TRBD1. With V trimmed by 5 bases and J by 6 bases, 11 bases remained unmatched. CDR3 length equals 16 residues. Germline V lookup: CDR1 SEHNR, CDR2 FQNEAQ (reference sequence). The CDR3 DNA follows: TGTGCCAGCAGCCCCGGACAGGGACTTGGGTATGAAAAACTGTTTTTT. It translates to CASSPGQGLGYEKLFF.

This clone was counted only a few times. The genes are TRBV10-3 and TRBJ1-6, with TRBD1 as a possible D gene (6 bases). Trimming took 3 bases from V and 10 from J, leaving 13 bases between them. Germline CDR1 reads ENHRY; CDR2 reads SYGVKD. The CDR3 extends over 14 amino acids. The CDR3 coding sequence is TGTGCCATCAGTGACAGGGGTGGACACTCACCCCTCCACTTT. It specifies CAISDRGGHSPLHF.